The rows below give T cell receptor beta chains drawn from one sample of a study of T cells in Graves' hyperthyroidism and ophthalmopathy. TCRdb recomputed calls from the multiplex PCR reads with MiXCR, one row per CDR3 protein. Of around 340,000 distinct CDR3 sequences listed, 15% to 20% were seen once; the top ten hold about 49%. Material for sequencing was blood. The receptors originated from a woman between 50 and 59 years old with Graves' hyperthyroidism. Both conserved end residues are part of each CDR3. Fields, in order: clone size, V gene, D gene, J gene, CDR3 DNA, CDR3 protein. A D gene is named only where the DNA matches it firmly. Size tells how often a clone was seen (once, few, many) or the class of an expanded clone, and some rows leave it out.

few	TRBV15	NA	TRBJ2-1	TGTGCCACCAGCAGAGAATACAATGAGCAGTTCTTC	CATSREYNEQFF
many	TRBV30	NA	TRBJ1-5	TGTGCCTGGAGTGTATCAGGCAGCCAAAGAGGGAATCAGCCCCAGCATTTT	CAWSVSGSQRGNQPQHF
many	TRBV25-1	TRBD2	TRBJ2-1	TGTGCCAGCAGCGGCGGGGGGGCGGGGAACAATGAGCAGTTCTTC	CASSGGGAGNNEQFF
few	TRBV6-1	NA	TRBJ2-1	TGTGCCAGCAGTTACGTAGCGTCGGGCTACAATGAGCAGTTCTTC	CASSYVASGYNEQFF
few	TRBV7-8	NA	TRBJ2-5	TGTGCCAGCAGCTTATACGGGGGAGGAGGGCAAGAGACCCAGTACTTC	CASSLYGGGGQETQYF
NA	TRBV5-4	NA	TRBJ2-5	TGTGCCAGCAGCTTGGAACAGGGTCGCATCCAAGAGACCCAGTACTTC	CASSLEQGRIQETQYF
NA	TRBV7-9	NA	TRBJ2-5	TGTGCCAGCAGCTTGGGGGCAGCTGCGACTCAAGAGACCCAGTACTTC	CASSLGAAATQETQYF
NA	TRBV4-1	NA	TRBJ2-1	TGCGCCAGCAGCCAAGAGGCAGGGGCATTATACAATGAGCAGTTCTTC	CASSQEAGALYNEQFF
few	TRBV6-1	TRBD1	TRBJ1-5	TGTGCCAGCAGTTTCGGACAGGGGGATCAGCCCCAGCATTTT	CASSFGQGDQPQHF
NA	TRBV20-1	NA	TRBJ2-5	TGCAGTGCTACGTCTTATAAAGGGGAGACCCAGTACTTC	CSATSYKGETQYF
few	TRBV29-1	TRBD2	TRBJ2-7	TGCAGCGTTGAGCTAGCGGGAGGACAGGGTACGGGCGAGCAGTACTTC	CSVELAGGQGTGEQYF
NA	TRBV5-8	NA	TRBJ1-1	TGTGCCAGCAGCTTGGAGTCCGGGCCTGAAGCTTTCTTT	CASSLESGPEAFF
NA	TRBV7-9	NA	TRBJ2-3	TGTGCCAGCAGCTTTGATCAGGGCACAGATACGCAGTATTTT	CASSFDQGTDTQYF
many	TRBV7-8	NA	TRBJ2-1	TGTGCCAGCAGCTTAGTCTCTCTGGGTGAGCAGTTCTTC	CASSLVSLGEQFF
many	TRBV2	NA	TRBJ1-1	TGTGCCAGCAGTGATGGACGGGAGGGATCAGCTTTCTTT	CASSDGREGSAFF
NA	TRBV2	TRBD2	TRBJ2-4	TGTGCCAGCAGTGAAGGAGGCGGGAGGGGCAAAAACATTCAGTACTTC	CASSEGGGRGKNIQYF
NA	TRBV29-1	NA	TRBJ2-1	TGCAGCGTTGTCGCAGGGGACGTCTACAATGAGCAGTTCTTC	CSVVAGDVYNEQFF
many	TRBV5-1	NA	TRBJ2-7	TGCGCCAGCAGCTTGGGTCCCCAGCAGTACTTC	CASSLGPQQYF
NA	TRBV6-1	NA	TRBJ2-2	TGTGCCAGCAAGGGGGGGCGCACCGGGGAGCTGTTTTTT	CASKGGRTGELFF
NA	TRBV7-9	NA	TRBJ2-2	TGTGCCAGCAGCCACCCCAGGAACACCGGGGAGCTGTTTTTT	CASSHPRNTGELFF
many	TRBV28	NA	TRBJ2-5	TGTGCCAGCAGTTTTGGGACCGCCTTGGGGGGTGGGGAGACCCAGTACTTC	CASSFGTALGGGETQYF
many	TRBV28	TRBD1	TRBJ2-1	TGTGCCAGCATGACAGGGGGCAATGAGCAGTTCTTC	CASMTGGNEQFF
many	TRBV2	NA	TRBJ2-4	TGTGCCAGCCTTAGCTCACCAGCCAAAAACATTCAGTACTTC	CASLSSPAKNIQYF
many	TRBV7-9	TRBD2	TRBJ2-7	TGTGCCAGCAGCTTAGTCGGCCTAGCGGGAGGGCCGCGGCAGTACTTC	CASSLVGLAGGPRQYF
few	TRBV6-1	NA	TRBJ1-3	TGTGCCAGCACCCATGGTACAGGGACGGACACCATATATTTT	CASTHGTGTDTIYF
NA	TRBV7-6	NA	TRBJ1-2	TGTGCCAGCAGCTTAGATGCTGGTTATGGCTACACCTTC	CASSLDAGYGYTF
few	TRBV5-1	NA	TRBJ2-5	TGCGCCAGCAGAAAAACTCTACAGGGTGGGGAGACCCAGTACTTC	CASRKTLQGGETQYF
few	TRBV6-1	NA	TRBJ2-3	TGTGCCAGCAGTGAAAGGGGGCTAGCGACAGATACGCAGTATTTT	CASSERGLATDTQYF
few	TRBV20-1	TRBD1	TRBJ2-1	TGCAGTGCTCCAAACAGGGGGCGTAATGAGCAGTTCTTC	CSAPNRGRNEQFF
once	TRBV6-6	NA	TRBJ1-3	TGTGCCAGCAGTTACTCCAGGGTGGGAGGAAACACCATATATTTT	CASSYSRVGGNTIYF
few	TRBV11-2	NA	TRBJ1-2	TGTGCCAACAGCCAGGGCCTGAAGAGCTATGGCTACACCTTC	CANSQGLKSYGYTF